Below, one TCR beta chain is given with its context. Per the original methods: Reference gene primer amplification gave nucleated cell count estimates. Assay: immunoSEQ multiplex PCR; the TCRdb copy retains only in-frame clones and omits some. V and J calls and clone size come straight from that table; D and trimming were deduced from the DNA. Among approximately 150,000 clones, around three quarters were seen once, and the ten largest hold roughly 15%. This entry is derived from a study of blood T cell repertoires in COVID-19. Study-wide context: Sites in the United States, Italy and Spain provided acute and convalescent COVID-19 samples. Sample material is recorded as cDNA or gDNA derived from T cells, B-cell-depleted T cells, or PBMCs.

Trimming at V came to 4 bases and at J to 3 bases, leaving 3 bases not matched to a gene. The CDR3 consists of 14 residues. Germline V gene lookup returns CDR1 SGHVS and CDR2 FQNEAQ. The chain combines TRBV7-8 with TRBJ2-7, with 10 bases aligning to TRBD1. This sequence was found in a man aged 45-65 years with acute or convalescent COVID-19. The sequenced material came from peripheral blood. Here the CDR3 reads CASSSRTGGYEQYF. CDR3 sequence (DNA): TGTGCCAGCAGCTCCCGGACAGGGGGCTACGAGCAGTACTTC.